One sample yielded the 30 T cell receptor beta chains listed below, sequenced in a study of Graves' ophthalmopathy and Graves' hyperthyroidism. For repertoire sequencing, the TCR beta CDR3 regions were amplified from RNA transcripts. An initial RT-PCR round employing HTBI primers preceded a second-round multiplex PCR. TCRdb passed the multiplex PCR reads through MiXCR, listing each CDR3 protein once. Among 740,000 or so distinct CDR3 sequences listed, roughly two fifths were seen once. Sequenced material: peripheral blood. The receptors come from an adult man with Graves' ophthalmopathy.

The rearrangement joins TRBV6-5 to TRBJ2-5; unclear D gene. There are 11 residues in the CDR3. The germline V gene encodes CDR1 MNHEY and CDR2 SVGAGI. Trimming removed 0 bases at V and 7 bases at J, with 3 bases between. The CDR3 nucleotides read TGTGCCAGCAGTTACTCGTGGACCCAGTACTTC. This encodes CASSYSWTQYF.

This clonotype showed up many times. CDR3 nucleotide sequence: TGTGCCACCAGCAGTGTGGACAGCTACGAGCAGTACTTC. As protein: CATSSVDSYEQYF. V is TRBV15 and J is TRBJ2-7; possible D gene TRBD1, 6 bases. Trimming took 3 bases from V and 3 from J, leaving 9 bases between them. This CDR3 contains 13 residues. CDR1 LNHNV and CDR2 YYDKDF come from the germline V gene (reference sequence).

In the case of this clonotype: A clone one base away is much larger, so this may be a read error. V and J are TRBV10-1 and TRBJ1-5; unclear D gene. The germline V and J ends were trimmed by 11 bases and 9 bases, with 14 bases remaining between them. Germline CDR1 WNHNN, CDR2 SYGVQD (reference sequence). This CDR3 region has 11 residues. The CDR3 is CASISDRPQHF. The DNA of the CDR3 is TGCGCCTCCATTTCGGATCGGCCCCAGCATTTT.

For the CDR3, the DNA is TGCAGTGTCACGACCCCGAACACCGGGGAGCTGTTTTTT. The encoded protein is CSVTTPNTGELFF. The chain employs TRBV20-1 and TRBJ2-2; no firm D call. The V end lost 7 bases, the J end lost 0 bases, and 9 bases lay between the germline ends. This CDR3 region has 13 residues. Germline values: CDR1 DFQATT, CDR2 SNEGSKA (reference sequence).

On this clonotype: The junction does not match germline at one end; this may be a read error. The chain has TRBV19 and TRBJ2-7; D remains unclear. The CDR3 length is 10 residues. From germline, CDR1 is LNHDA and CDR2 SQIVND (reference sequence). The CDR3 is CYRAPYEQYF. DNA of the CDR3: TGCTACCGGGCCCCGTACGAGCAGTACTTC.

This rearrangement joins TRBV6-5 to TRBJ1-2; TRBD1 might be the D (5 bases). Trimming took 6 bases from V and 4 from J, leaving 15 bases between them. The CDR3 sequence is 14 residues long. The V gene's germline CDR1 is MNHEY and CDR2 SVGAGI. The CDR3 sequence: CASSPRDSSYGYTF. In DNA, the CDR3 is TGTGCCAGCAGCCCCCGAGACAGCTCCTATGGCTACACCTTC.

V gene TRBV2 combines with J gene TRBJ1-1; a weak D match, TRBD1 (5 bases). The CDR3 totals 14 residues. Per the germline V gene, CDR1 is SNHLY and CDR2 is FYNNEI. V was trimmed by 5 bases and J by 4 bases, leaving 14 bases between them. The CDR3 nucleotides read TGTGCCAGCAGTTTTATGGGGGGAGGCACTGAAGCTTTCTTT. It is translated as CASSFMGGGTEAFF.

The genes are TRBV7-3 and TRBJ2-2; TRBD2 is a possible D gene (7 bases). Trimming took off 5 bases at V and 4 bases at J, with 14 bases between the two ends. Germline V CDR1 and CDR2: SGHTA, FQGTGA. The CDR3 loop spans 15 amino acids. The CDR3 DNA reads as TGTGCCAGCAGCCCGGGGGGCGCGTTCACCGGGGAGCTGTTTTTT. Its translation is CASSPGGAFTGELFF.

V is TRBV5-8 and J is TRBJ1-2; 9 nucleotides match TRBD1. Germline values: CDR1 SGHTS, CDR2 YDEGEE. The V and J ends lost 0 bases and 8 bases, in that order; junction bases with no gene match: 8. The CDR3 is 15 residues long. CDR3: CASSLVLGTGKGYTF. CDR3 sequence (DNA): TGTGCCAGCAGCTTGGTACTTGGGACAGGGAAAGGCTACACCTTC.

The table lists this clonotype with many counts. The chain employs TRBV14 and TRBJ2-5; no clear D. Germline V gene data show CDR1 as SGHDN and CDR2 as FVKESK. The CDR3 spans 11 residues. V lost 4 bases and J lost 14, with 14 bases in between. The CDR3 DNA reads as TGTGCCAGCAGCCTTGACACCGTCACTTACTTC. This encodes CASSLDTVTYF.

V gene TRBV20-1 combines with J gene TRBJ1-3; TRBD1 might be the D (5 bases). The CDR3 has 15 amino acids. V lost 6 bases and J 0 bases, leaving 15 bases between the germline ends. Germline CDR1 is DFQATT and CDR2 is SNEGSKA (reference sequence). CDR3 bases: TGCAGTGCCGTGAAGGGGTGGAGCTCTGGAAACACCATATATTTT. Residues: CSAVKGWSSGNTIYF.

There are a few counts of this clonotype. The CDR3: CSAQKTTGWNQPQHF. The CDR3, as DNA: TGCAGTGCTCAGAAAACGACAGGGTGGAATCAGCCCCAGCATTTT. The chain links TRBV20-1 to TRBJ1-5; 7 positions match TRBD1. V shed 5 bases and J 4 bases; nucleotides not matched to a gene: 11. The V gene's germline CDR1 is DFQATT and CDR2 SNEGSKA (reference sequence). The CDR3 has 15 residues.

This clonotype was seen a single time. Possible read error: a much larger clone is one base away. This chain links TRBV2 with TRBJ1-1; D is uncertain. CDR3 length: 14 residues. Germline values: CDR1 SNHLY, CDR2 FYNNEI. This CDR3 reads CASSRLRVNTEASF. The CDR3 bases are TGTGCCAGCAGTCGTTTGAGGGTGAACACTGAAGCTTCCTTT.

This clonotype was detected only once. The gene calls are TRBV7-9 and TRBJ2-7, with 7 bases identical to TRBD2. V trimming: 5 bases; J trimming: 3 bases; junction bases outside the gene matches: 7. The CDR3 length is 14 residues. Germline lookup yields CDR1 SEHNR and CDR2 FQNEAQ (reference sequence). The CDR3 spells CASSTGLGHYEQYF. DNA of the CDR3: TGTGCCAGCAGCACCGGACTAGGCCACTACGAGCAGTACTTC.

This clonotype was seen a handful of times. V gene TRBV5-5 combines with J gene TRBJ1-2, with a possible D match to TRBD1 (6 bases). V lost 5 bases to trimming and J lost 0 bases, with 14 bases between them. CDR3 size: 15 residues. Germline assignment: CDR1 SGHKS and CDR2 YYEKEE (reference sequence). In nucleotides, the CDR3 is TGTGCCAGCAGGAAGGGGGACACAGCTAACTATGGCTACACCTTC. This codes for CASRKGDTANYGYTF.

Worth noting for this clonotype: At one of its ends the junction is not consistent with the germline gene, which may arise from a read error. This chain joins TRBV10-3 and TRBJ2-6, with TRBD2 as a possible D gene (6 bases). CDR1 and CDR2 from the germline V gene are ENHRY and SYGVKD. This CDR3 contains 15 residues. Here the CDR3 reads CASSAGLTGANVLTF. Here the CDR3 DNA reads TGTGCCAGCAGTGCGGGGTTGACTGGGGCCAACGTCCTGACTTTC.

There are many counts of this clonotype. The chain combines TRBV24-1 with TRBJ2-5, with D possibly TRBD1 on 7 matching bases. Trimming took 2 bases from V and 2 from J, leaving 14 bases between them. CDR3 length: 16 amino acids. Germline V lookup: CDR1 KGHDR, CDR2 SFDVKD. For the CDR3, the DNA is TGTGCCACCAGTGATTCATCAGGGGGAGGTCAAGAGACCCAGTACTTC. As protein: CATSDSSGGGQETQYF.

This clonotype was detected many times. The chain uses TRBV7-9 and TRBJ1-1, with 9 bases aligning to TRBD1. The V gene's germline CDR1 is SEHNR and CDR2 FQNEAQ (reference sequence). With 1 base clipped from V and 5 bases from J, the junction kept 5 bases outside the gene matches. This CDR3 contains 15 residues. DNA of the CDR3: TGTGCCAGCAGCTTAGTCGGACAGGGGAGGACTGAAGCTTTCTTT. Translating gives CASSLVGQGRTEAFF.

J is TRBJ2-5 and V is TRBV6-1; no firm D call. Germline CDR1 MNHNS, CDR2 SASEGT. The CDR3 sequence is 12 residues long. V lost 3 bases and J lost 1, with 3 bases in between. The CDR3 region is CASSESQETQYF. DNA for the CDR3: TGTGCCAGCAGTGAGTCCCAAGAGACCCAGTACTTC.

This chain joins TRBV10-3 and TRBJ1-5; tentative D call: TRBD1 (5 bases). The CDR3 contains 16 residues. Germline-derived CDR1 and CDR2 are ENHRY and SYGVKD. The V and J ends lost 10 bases and 3 bases respectively, with 22 bases between them. The CDR3 DNA reads TGTGCCAGCACCAACGGATGGGGGGAAGTCAATCAGCCCCAGCATTTT. Protein: CASTNGWGEVNQPQHF.

The chain recombines TRBV7-9 with TRBJ2-3, with D maybe TRBD2 (6 bases). V lost 6 bases and J lost 3, with 16 bases in between. Looked up from germline, CDR1 is SEHNR and CDR2 is FQNEAQ (reference sequence). This CDR3 region has 15 residues. The CDR3, as DNA: TGTGCCAGCAGTGCGATCCTAGGAGGGACAGATACGCAGTATTTT. Encoded protein: CASSAILGGTDTQYF.

This chain links TRBV12-3 or TRBV12-4 with TRBJ1-1; no clear D gene. Trimming shortened V by 6 bases and J by 5 bases, and 16 bases separated the two germline ends. The CDR3 is 14 residues long. The CDR3 bases are TGTGCCAGCAGACTCAGCTCGGGAAGAACTGAAGCTTTCTTT. This encodes CASRLSSGRTEAFF.

On this clonotype itself: Just one base apart from a much larger clone, this may be a read error. The conserved closing phenylalanine or tryptophan is absent in this CDR3, likely reflecting a read error. V usage is TRBV7-2 and J usage is TRBJ2-7; D is perhaps TRBD2 (5 bases). CDR3 length: 14 amino acids. V lost 3 bases and J 5 bases, leaving 14 bases between the germline ends. Germline CDR1 SGHTA, CDR2 FQGNSA. The DNA for the CDR3 is TGTGCCAGCAGCTTGCTAGCTTGGGCTCACGAGCAGTACCTC. Protein product: CASSLLAWAHEQYL.

The chain recombines TRBV2 with TRBJ1-6, with TRBD1 matching over 12 bases. The J segment lost 13 bases and the V segment lost 6 bases, leaving 22 bases of the junction unmatched. Looked up from germline, CDR1 is SNHLY and CDR2 is FYNNEI. This CDR3 has 19 amino acids. DNA of the CDR3: TGTGCCAGCAGCCCCCCCGGGACAGGGGGCGTTGGGGCCATTGAGCCCCTCCACTTT. Encoded protein: CASSPPGTGGVGAIEPLHF.

This rearrangement joins TRBV20-1 to TRBJ1-5; 7 nucleotides align to TRBD1. Germline loops: CDR1 DFQATT, CDR2 SNEGSKA (reference sequence). After removal of 3 bases from V and 4 bases from J, the junction contained 6 bases not matched to a gene. The CDR3 is 14 amino acids. The CDR3 spells CSARPAGGNQPQHF. DNA for the CDR3: TGCAGTGCTAGGCCCGCAGGGGGTAATCAGCCCCAGCATTTT.

The gene calls are TRBV7-9 and TRBJ1-1, with D hard to call. The V gene's germline CDR1 is SEHNR and CDR2 FQNEAQ (reference sequence). This CDR3 region has 19 residues. The germline V and J ends were trimmed by 5 bases and 3 bases, with 28 bases remaining between them. CDR3 sequence reads: CASSATPGNTGELYTEAFF. The DNA for the CDR3 is TGTGCCAGCAGCGCGACGCCAGGCAACACCGGGGAGCTGTACACTGAAGCTTTCTTT.

The chain employs TRBV11-2 and TRBJ2-7, with D perhaps being TRBD1 or TRBD2 (6 bases each). The ends were cut back, 3 bases at V and 6 bases at J, with 15 bases in the middle. Germline-derived CDR1 and CDR2 are SGHAT and FQNNGV. The CDR3 is 14 amino acids. CDR3 nucleotides: TGTGCCAGCAGCTTCTTTCCGGGGGCCTGCGAGCAGTACTTC. Translated: CASSFFPGACEQYF.

The chain combines TRBV27 with TRBJ2-7, with D tentatively TRBD2 (6 bases). V lost 8 bases, J lost 8 bases, and 16 bases lay in between. This CDR3 is built from 12 residues. Germline CDR1 and CDR2: MNHEY and SMNVEV (reference sequence). The CDR3 DNA reads TGTGCCAGCTTTGACGCGGGACGGAAGCAGTACTTC. It encodes CASFDAGRKQYF.

This clonotype was seen ten or more times. This rearrangement joins TRBV14 to TRBJ1-2, with D perhaps matching TRBD1 (6 bases). Germline V gene lookup returns CDR1 SGHDN and CDR2 FVKESK. The CDR3 totals 14 residues. Trimming pared 1 base from V and 4 bases from J, leaving 10 bases between. In nucleotides, the CDR3 is TGTGCCAGCAGCCAAGGGCAGGGGCCCTATGGCTACACCTTC. The encoded protein is CASSQGQGPYGYTF.

This clonotype was found many times. The V and J genes are TRBV7-9 and TRBJ2-2; no reliable D call. The V gene's germline CDR1 is SEHNR and CDR2 FQNEAQ (reference sequence). CDR3 length: 13 residues. The ends were cut back, 1 base at V and 7 bases at J, with 7 bases in the middle. Here the CDR3 reads CASSLEGHGELFF. The DNA for the CDR3 is TGTGCCAGCAGCTTAGAGGGTCACGGGGAGCTGTTTTTT.